Included here is one T cell receptor beta chain sequence, with context. The data stem from a study of T-cell reconstitution after alpha-beta-depleted transplantation in children. The TCRbeta library incorporated unique molecular identifiers. Via MiXCR, TCRdb re-called the PCR reads, giving one row per CDR3 protein. The data show about 400,000 distinct CDR3 sequences, 13% seen once. Germline V lookup: CDR1 MNHNY, CDR2 SVGAGI (reference sequence). V lost 6 bases and J lost 4; bases outside the gene matches: 3. The CDR3 is made up of 13 amino acids. This specimen was PBMCs, taken from the stem cell graft. The sequence was collected from a human donor who donated a stem cell graft to a child with Fanconi anemia. The chain has TRBV6-6 and TRBJ2-5; 9 bases agree with TRBD1. The CDR3: CASRRQGGETQYF. CDR3 in DNA: TGTGCCAGCAGAAGACAGGGGGGAGAGACCCAGTACTTC.